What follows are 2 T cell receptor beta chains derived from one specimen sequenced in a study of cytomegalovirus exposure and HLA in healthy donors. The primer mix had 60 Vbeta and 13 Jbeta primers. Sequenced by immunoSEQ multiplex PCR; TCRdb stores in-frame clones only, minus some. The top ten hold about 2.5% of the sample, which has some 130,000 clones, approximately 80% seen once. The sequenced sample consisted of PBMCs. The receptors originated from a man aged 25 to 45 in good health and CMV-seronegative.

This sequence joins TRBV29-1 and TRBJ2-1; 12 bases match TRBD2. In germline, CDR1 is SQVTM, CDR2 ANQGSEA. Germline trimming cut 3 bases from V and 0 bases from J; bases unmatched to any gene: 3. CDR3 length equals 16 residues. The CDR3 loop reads CSVDGLAGLSYNEQFF. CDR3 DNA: TGCAGCGTTGATGGACTAGCGGGACTCTCCTACAATGAGCAGTTCTTC.

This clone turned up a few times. The CDR3 sequence: CASSAMRGPGGTYEQYF. The CDR3 DNA sequence: TGTGCCAGCAGCGCTATGAGGGGGCCAGGGGGCACGTACGAGCAGTACTTC. V gene TRBV5-4 combines with J gene TRBJ2-7; 8 bases are shared with TRBD1. This CDR3 has 17 amino acids. The germline gives CDR1 SGHNT, CDR2 YYREEE (reference sequence). V trimming: 4 bases; J trimming: 4 bases; junction bases outside the gene matches: 16.